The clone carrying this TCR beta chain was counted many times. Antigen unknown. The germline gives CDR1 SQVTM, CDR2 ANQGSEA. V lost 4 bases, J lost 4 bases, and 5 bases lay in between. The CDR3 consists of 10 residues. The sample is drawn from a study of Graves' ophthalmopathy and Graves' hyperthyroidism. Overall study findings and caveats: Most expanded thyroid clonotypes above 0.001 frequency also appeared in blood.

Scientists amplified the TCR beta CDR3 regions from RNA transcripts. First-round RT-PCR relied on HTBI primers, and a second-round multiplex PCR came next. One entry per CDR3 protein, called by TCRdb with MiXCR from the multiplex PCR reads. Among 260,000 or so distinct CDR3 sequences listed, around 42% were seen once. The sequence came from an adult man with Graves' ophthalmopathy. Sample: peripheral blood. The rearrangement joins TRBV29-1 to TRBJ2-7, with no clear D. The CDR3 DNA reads TGCAGCGTTGGCGAATACGAGCAGTACTTC. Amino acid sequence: CSVGEYEQYF.